This TCR beta chain derives from a study of radiotherapy plus CTLA-4 blockade in lung cancer. Study summary: Objective responses were observed in 18% of patients, and disease control was achieved by roughly 30%.

The CDR3 length is 15 residues. CDR1 KGHSH and CDR2 LQKENI come from the germline V gene. Losses at the gene ends were 4 bases for V and 6 bases for J; bases not matched to a gene: 6. Only in-frame clones appear in the TCRdb table, and some are missing; sequencing was by immunoSEQ multiplex PCR. The table lists roughly 32,000 clones, roughly 70% of them singletons. Source: peripheral blood, taken from a patient treated with radiotherapy plus ipilimumab. V gene TRBV18 combines with J gene TRBJ2-1, with TRBD1 matching over 10 bases. This sequence was found in a human donor with non-small cell lung cancer who had stable disease on radiotherapy plus ipilimumab. CDR3 DNA sequence: TGTGCCAGCTCACTGGGACAGGGGACCCTCAATGAGCAGTTCTTC. Protein sequence: CASSLGQGTLNEQFF.